The subject of this entry is one T cell receptor beta chain. The V and J ends lost 6 bases and 4 bases respectively, with 18 bases between them. The CDR3 spans 15 residues. In germline, CDR1 is SNHLY, CDR2 FYNNEI. Per the study methods: For nucleated cells, counts were estimated from reference gene primer amplification. Clones were sequenced by immunoSEQ multiplex PCR, and TCRdb holds only the in-frame ones, with some missing. V and J calls and clone size come straight from that table; D and trimming were deduced from the DNA. Among over 150,000 clones listed, approximately 84% were seen once. The data stem from a study of blood T cell repertoires in COVID-19.

V gene TRBV2 combines with J gene TRBJ1-2; tentatively, D is TRBD1 (5 bases). The sequence came from a woman between 45 and 65 years old who had recovered from COVID-19. Sequenced input: PBMCs or T cells enriched from blood (not recorded which). The CDR3 coding sequence is TGTGCCAGCAGCCAGAAAGCTGACAGCCCCTATGGCTACACCTTC. Translating it yields CASSQKADSPYGYTF. The complete variable domain, with remaining parts taken from reference TRBV2 and TRBJ1-2, reads EPEVTQTPSHQVTQMGQEVILRCVPISNHLYFYWYRQILGQKVEFLVSFYNNEISEKSEIFDDQFSVERPDGSNFTLKIRSTKLEDSAMYFCASSQKADSPYGYTFGSGTRLTVV.